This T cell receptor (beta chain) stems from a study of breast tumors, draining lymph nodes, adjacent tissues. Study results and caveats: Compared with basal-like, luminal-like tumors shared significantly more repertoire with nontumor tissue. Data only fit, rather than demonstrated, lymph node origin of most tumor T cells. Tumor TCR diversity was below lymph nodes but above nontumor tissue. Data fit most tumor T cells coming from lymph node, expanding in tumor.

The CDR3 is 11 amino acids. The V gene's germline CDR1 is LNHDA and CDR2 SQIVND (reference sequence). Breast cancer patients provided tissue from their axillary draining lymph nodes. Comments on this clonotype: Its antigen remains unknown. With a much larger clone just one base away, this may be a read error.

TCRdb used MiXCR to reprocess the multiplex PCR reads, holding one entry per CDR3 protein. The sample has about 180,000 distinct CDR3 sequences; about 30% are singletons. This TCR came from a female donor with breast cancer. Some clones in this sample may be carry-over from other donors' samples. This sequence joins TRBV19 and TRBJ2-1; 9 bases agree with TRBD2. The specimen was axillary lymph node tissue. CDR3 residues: CTSSIAGAQFF. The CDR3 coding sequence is TGTACCAGTAGTATAGCGGGAGCACAGTTCTTC. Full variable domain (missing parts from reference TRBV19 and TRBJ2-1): DGGITQSPKYLFRKEGQNVTLSCEQNLNHDAMYWYRQDPGQGLRLIYYSQIVNDFQKGDIAEGYSVSREKKESFPLTVTSAQKNPTAFYLCTSSIAGAQFFGPGTRLTVL.